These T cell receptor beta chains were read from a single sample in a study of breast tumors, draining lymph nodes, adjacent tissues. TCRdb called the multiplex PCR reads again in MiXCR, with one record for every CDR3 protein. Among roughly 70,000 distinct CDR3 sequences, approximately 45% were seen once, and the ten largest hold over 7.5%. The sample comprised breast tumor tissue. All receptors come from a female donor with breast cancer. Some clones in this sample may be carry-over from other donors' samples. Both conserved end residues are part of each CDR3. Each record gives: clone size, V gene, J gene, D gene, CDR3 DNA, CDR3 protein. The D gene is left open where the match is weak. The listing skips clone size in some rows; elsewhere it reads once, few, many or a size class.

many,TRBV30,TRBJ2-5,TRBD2,TGTGCCTGGAGTGTAGGGCTAGCGGGAGCGGGGGGAGAGACCCAGTACTTC,CAWSVGLAGAGGETQYF
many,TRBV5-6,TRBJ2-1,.,TGTGCCAGCATCCCCCGGGTAGTCGGGCGCAATGAGCAGTTCTTC,CASIPRVVGRNEQFF
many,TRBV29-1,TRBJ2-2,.,TGCAACCTCAGCAAAGGACTGCCCGCGAACACCGGGGAGCTGTTTTTT,CNLSKGLPANTGELFF
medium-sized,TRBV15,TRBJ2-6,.,TGTGCCACCAGCACCCAGGGGTCCGGGGCCAACGTCCTGACTTTC,CATSTQGSGANVLTF
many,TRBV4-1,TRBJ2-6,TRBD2,TGCGCCAGCAGCCGGGTGGGACTAGCGGGAGCTGGGGCCAACGTCCTGACTTTC,CASSRVGLAGAGANVLTF
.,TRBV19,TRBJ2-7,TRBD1,TGTGCCAGTAGTTCGGGCAGGACAGGGGCAGGGGGCGGACCCTACGAGCAGTACTTC,CASSSGRTGAGGGPYEQYF
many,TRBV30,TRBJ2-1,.,TGTGCCTGGAGTTTGGGTGTGTCCTACAATGAGCAGTTCTTC,CAWSLGVSYNEQFF
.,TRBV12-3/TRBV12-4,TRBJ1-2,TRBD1,TGTGCCAGCAGGAGCGACAGGGGAAACTATGGCTGCACCTTC,CASRSDRGNYGCTF
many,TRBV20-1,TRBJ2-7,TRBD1,TGCAGTGCATCGCGGACAGGAGGAGGCGAGCAGTACTTC,CSASRTGGGEQYF
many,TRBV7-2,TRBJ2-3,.,TGTGCCAGCAGCTCCAGGTTGGCTGCTTTCACAGATACGCAGTATTTT,CASSSRLAAFTDTQYF
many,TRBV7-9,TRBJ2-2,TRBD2,TGTGCCAGCTGGGGGGGGAACACCGGGGAGCTGTTTTTT,CASWGGNTGELFF
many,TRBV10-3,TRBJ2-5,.,TGTGCCATCAGTGACAGGGCTTTGGAGACCCAGTACTTC,CAISDRALETQYF
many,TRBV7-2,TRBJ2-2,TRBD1,TGTGCCAGCAGCTTTCAGGGCAGGGGGACCACCGGGGAGCTGTTTTTT,CASSFQGRGTTGELFF
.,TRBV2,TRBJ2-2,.,TGTACCAGCAGTAAGGACCGACCCACCGGGGAGCTGTTTTTT,CTSSKDRPTGELFF
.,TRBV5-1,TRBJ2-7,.,TGCGCCAGCAGCTTGGGGGACGAGCAGTACTTC,CASSLGDEQYF
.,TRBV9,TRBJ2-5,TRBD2,TGTGCCAACAGCGATCAGCCGACTAGCGGGGGGATATACTTC,CANSDQPTSGGIYF
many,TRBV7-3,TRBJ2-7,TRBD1,TGTGCCAGCAGCTTATTCTCCCTTAGTAGGACAGGGGTTCCCTACGAGCAGTACTTC,CASSLFSLSRTGVPYEQYF
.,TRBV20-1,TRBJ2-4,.,TGCAGTGCTAGTGGCGGATGGGGTACAAACATTCAGTACTTC,CSASGGWGTNIQYF
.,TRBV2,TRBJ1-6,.,TGTGCCAGCAGTGTCGGGACTAGCTCACCCCTCCACTTT,CASSVGTSSPLHF
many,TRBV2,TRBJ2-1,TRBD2,TGTGCCAGAGGGGCACTAGCGGACAATGAGCAGTTCTTC,CARGALADNEQFF
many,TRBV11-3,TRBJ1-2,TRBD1,TGTGCCAGCAGCCTTCATGGCCCGGGACAGTCCTATGGCTACACCTTC,CASSLHGPGQSYGYTF
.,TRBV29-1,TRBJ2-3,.,TGCAGCGGCGGACAGACCACAGATACGCAGTATTTT,CSGGQTTDTQYF
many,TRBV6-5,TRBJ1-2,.,TGTGCCAGCAGTCTAGGTGAAAACTATGGCTACACCTTC,CASSLGENYGYTF
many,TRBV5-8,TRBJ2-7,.,TGTGCCAGCAGCTTGGATTGGGGGACCTACGAGCAGTACTTC,CASSLDWGTYEQYF
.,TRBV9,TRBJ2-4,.,TGTGCCAGCAGCGTAGCCGGGGGCGAAAACATTCAGTACTTC,CASSVAGGENIQYF
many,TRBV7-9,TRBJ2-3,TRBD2,TGTGCCAGCAGCTTAAAATATCTAGCGGGAGGGGGCACAGATACGCAGTATTTT,CASSLKYLAGGGTDTQYF
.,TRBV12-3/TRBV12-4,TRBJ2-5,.,TGTGCCAGCAGTTTAGAGGACACCCTCGAGGGGACCCAGTACTTC,CASSLEDTLEGTQYF
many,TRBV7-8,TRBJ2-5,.,TGTGCCAGCAGCTTAGGGGCCCAACCGACTTTCCAAGAGACCCAGTACTTC,CASSLGAQPTFQETQYF
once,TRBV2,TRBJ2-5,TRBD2,TGTGCCAGCAGAGAGAGCGGGGGGGCCGGAGAGACCCAGTACTTC,CASRESGGAGETQYF
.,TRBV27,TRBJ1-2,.,TGTGCCAGCGCCGACAGTACAACTTATGGCTACACCTTC,CASADSTTYGYTF
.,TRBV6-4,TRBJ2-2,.,TGTGCCAGCAGCCCCGGGACAGGGGAGCTGTTTTTT,CASSPGTGELFF
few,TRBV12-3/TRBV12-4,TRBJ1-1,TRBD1,TGTGCCAGCAGATCGGGACAGGGTGGTTATGCTTTCTTT,CASRSGQGGYAFF
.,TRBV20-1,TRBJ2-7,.,TGCAGTGCTACCGATTTACAGGGCTACGAGCAGTACTTC,CSATDLQGYEQYF
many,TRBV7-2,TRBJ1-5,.,TGTGCCAGCAGCTTAGGTCTTAGCAATCAGCCCCAGCATTTT,CASSLGLSNQPQHF
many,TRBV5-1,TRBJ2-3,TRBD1,TGCGCCAGCAGGGACGGACAGGGTAAGGGTACGCAGTATTTT,CASRDGQGKGTQYF
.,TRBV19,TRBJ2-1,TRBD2,TGTGCCAGTAGTGATAGCGGGGGGGCGGGTGCAGATACGCAGTTCTTC,CASSDSGGAGADTQFF
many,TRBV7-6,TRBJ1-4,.,TGTGCCAGCAGCCCCGGCGGGGGTAATGAAAAACTGTTTTTT,CASSPGGGNEKLFF
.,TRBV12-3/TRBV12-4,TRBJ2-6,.,TGTGCCAGCAGGGCTGGCGGTGGGGCCTTGAACACTGAAGCTTTC,CASRAGGGALNTEAF